A selection of T cell receptor beta chains follows, all from one sample in a study of cytomegalovirus exposure and HLA in healthy donors. Only in-frame clones appear in the TCRdb table, and some are missing; sequencing was by immunoSEQ multiplex PCR. The sample has about 170,000 clones; approximately 86% are singletons. Sequencing was done on a sample of PBMCs. The receptors here all came from a male donor in good health and CMV-seronegative. The CDR3 runs from the conserved cysteine through the conserved F or W. A D gene is named only where the DNA matches it firmly. Not all rows give a size; the values are once, few, many and, for expanded clones, a class.

V gene,clone size,D gene,J gene,CDR3 DNA,CDR3 protein
TRBV5-4,.,TRBD1,TRBJ1-6,TGTGCCAGCAGCTGGGGGTCAGGGGGTAATTCACCCCTCCACTTT,CASSWGSGGNSPLHF
TRBV7-2,.,TRBD1,TRBJ2-2,TGTGCCAGCAGCAGAGAGACAGGGTACACCGGGGAGCTGTTTTTT,CASSRETGYTGELFF
TRBV6-5,.,TRBD1,TRBJ2-7,TGTGCCAGCAGTTCCTCGGACAGGTCCTACGAGCAGTACTTC,CASSSSDRSYEQYF
TRBV7-2,.,.,TRBJ1-2,TGTGCCAGCAGCTCCGTTATTCTGGGGGCGGGTGGCTACACCTTC,CASSSVILGAGGYTF
TRBV10-3,.,.,TRBJ2-1,TGTGCCAACAAGGAGGGCCCGGGCAATGAGCAGTTCTTC,CANKEGPGNEQFF
TRBV7-3,.,.,TRBJ2-3,TGTGCCAGCAGCCCCTCCCGGGACAACACAGATACGCAGTATTTT,CASSPSRDNTDTQYF
TRBV18,.,TRBD1,TRBJ1-2,TGTGCCAGCTCACCTACGCCGGGACAGGAATATGGCTACACCTTC,CASSPTPGQEYGYTF
TRBV2,.,TRBD2,TRBJ2-1,TGTGCCAGCAGTATGGGGGGGAGCGGCGGTTATTACAATGAGCAGTTCTTC,CASSMGGSGGYYNEQFF
TRBV9,.,.,TRBJ2-1,TGTGCCAGCAGCGCCCCTCGGAATGAGCAGTTCTTC,CASSAPRNEQFF
TRBV19,.,.,TRBJ2-7,TGTGCCAGTAGTATGGGGCCCGGCTCCACCGCCTACGAGCAGTACTTC,CASSMGPGSTAYEQYF
TRBV6-5,.,TRBD1,TRBJ2-3,TGTGCCAGCAGTGGACAGGGGAGGGATACGCAGTATTTT,CASSGQGRDTQYF
TRBV5-1,.,TRBD2,TRBJ2-2,TGCGCCAGCAGCCCGCTAGCGGGAGGATCGAACACCGGGGAGCTGTTTTTT,CASSPLAGGSNTGELFF
TRBV6-4,few,TRBD1,TRBJ2-4,TGTGCCAGCAGTGACGGGACAGGGGGCAACATTCAGTACTTC,CASSDGTGGNIQYF
TRBV7-9,.,.,TRBJ1-4,TGTGCCAGCAGCGAAACCCGGGGGGGAGCAGTATCTAATGAAAAACTGTTTTTT,CASSETRGGAVSNEKLFF
TRBV5-5,.,.,TRBJ2-7,TGCGCCAGCAGCTTGGCTCCAAGTCTCCGGGAGCAGTACTTC,CASSLAPSLREQYF
TRBV5-6,.,TRBD1,TRBJ2-7,TGTGCCAGCAGCCAGACAGGGGGCGAGTACGAGCAGTACTTC,CASSQTGGEYEQYF
TRBV6-6,.,TRBD1,TRBJ2-7,TGTGCCAGCAGTGACCGGGACAGGGCCTACGAGCAGTACTTC,CASSDRDRAYEQYF
TRBV5-4,.,.,TRBJ2-7,TGTGCCAGCAGTCATCCTGGGGGGAACGAGCAGTACTTC,CASSHPGGNEQYF
TRBV7-9,once,.,TRBJ1-2,TGTGCCAGCCGGCTTGATGAGGCCTTCTACACCTTC,CASRLDEAFYTF
TRBV7-3,.,.,TRBJ1-1,TGTGCCAGCAGCCCGCAGGGCCACAAAGAAGCTTTCTTT,CASSPQGHKEAFF
TRBV7-2,.,.,TRBJ1-5,TGTGCCAGCAGCCCCCAGGGACTAGGCAATCAGCCCCAGCATTTT,CASSPQGLGNQPQHF
TRBV11-3,.,TRBD2,TRBJ2-1,TGTGCCAGCACGAGCGGGGGAGGGAATGAGCAGTTCTTC,CASTSGGGNEQFF
TRBV6-4,.,TRBD1,TRBJ2-1,TGTGCCAGCAGTGACACGACAGGGCTACGAAATATGTTGGGGCAGTTCTTC,CASSDTTGLRNMLGQFF
TRBV6-1,.,.,TRBJ2-3,TGTGCCAGCAGTGCCAACACAGTAACTAGCACAGATACGCAGTATTTT,CASSANTVTSTDTQYF
TRBV5-1,.,.,TRBJ1-1,TGCGCCAGCAGCTTTCGTTCGGATGCGGGGAGGAGTACTGAAGCTTTCTTT,CASSFRSDAGRSTEAFF
TRBV5-1,.,.,TRBJ2-7,TGCGCCAGCAGCTCGACTAGTCAGTACGAGCAGTACTTC,CASSSTSQYEQYF
TRBV28,.,.,TRBJ2-7,TGTGCCAGCAGTTTAGGGTCAGGGCAGTACTTC,CASSLGSGQYF
TRBV7-9,.,.,TRBJ1-5,TGTGCCAGCAGCTTGAGTAGCAATCAGCCCCAGCATTTT,CASSLSSNQPQHF
TRBV5-6,.,.,TRBJ2-6,TGTGCCAGCAGGAGGTTAGCTGGGGCCAACGTCCTGACTTTC,CASRRLAGANVLTF
TRBV27,.,.,TRBJ1-4,TGTGCCAGCAGTTTATCGGTCAGGGTCAGGGGAGAGGAAAAACTGTTTTTT,CASSLSVRVRGEEKLFF
TRBV7-9,once,.,TRBJ2-1,TGTGCCAGCAGCTTAGCGCCGGAGGGTGAGCAGTTCTTC,CASSLAPEGEQFF
TRBV5-1,.,.,TRBJ2-3,TGCGCCAGCAGCTTGGGGCCGGCGACCGGGGATACGCAGTATTTT,CASSLGPATGDTQYF
TRBV6-1,.,.,TRBJ2-1,TGTGCCAGCGCGGGCGGATTAAGCTCCTACAATGAGCAGTTCTTC,CASAGGLSSYNEQFF
TRBV28,.,.,TRBJ2-5,TGTGCCAGCAGTCCGCTGGACAGATTCCTTTCTCAGTACTTC,CASSPLDRFLSQYF
TRBV2,once,.,TRBJ2-7,TGTGCCAGCGTACTCGGACGGGGGTCCTACGAGCAGTACTTC,CASVLGRGSYEQYF
TRBV6-1,.,TRBD2,TRBJ2-7,TGTGCCAGCAGTGAAGGCGGGGGTGAGCAGTACTTC,CASSEGGGEQYF
TRBV18,.,TRBD2,TRBJ2-7,TGTGCCAGCTCCCGATCAATAACTAGCGGGGGGCCTTTTTCGGCCTACGAGCAGTACTTC,CASSRSITSGGPFSAYEQYF
TRBV5-8,.,.,TRBJ1-5,TGTGCCAGCAGCTACCGGGAGTTCGGCAATCAGCCCCAGCATTTT,CASSYREFGNQPQHF
TRBV6-5,few,TRBD1,TRBJ1-6,TGTGCCAGCAGTTGGGACAGTGATAATTCACCCCTCCACTTT,CASSWDSDNSPLHF
TRBV27,.,.,TRBJ1-2,TGTGCCAGCACCAGGGGCTGGGCCTATGGCTACACCTTC,CASTRGWAYGYTF
TRBV7-9,.,TRBD1,TRBJ2-5,TGTGCCAGCAGCCCAGGAAGACAGGGCGCGAACTTC,CASSPGRQGANF
TRBV6-6,.,.,TRBJ1-2,TGTGCCAGCAGTCCGCGGACAGAGACCTATGGCTACACCTTC,CASSPRTETYGYTF
TRBV5-1,.,.,TRBJ1-1,TGCGCCAGCAGCCCCGGGGGTGTGAACACTGAAGCTTTCTTT,CASSPGGVNTEAFF
TRBV6-1,.,TRBD1,TRBJ2-7,TGTGCCAGCAGGCTTGACAGGGGCGGAGAGCAGTACTTC,CASRLDRGGEQYF
TRBV21-1,.,.,TRBJ2-6,TGTGCCAGCAGCAAAGAAATCGGGGGAAGGACTGGGGCCAACGTCCTGACTTTC,CASSKEIGGRTGANVLTF
TRBV7-2,.,TRBD1,TRBJ2-1,TGTGCCAGCAGCTTCTTGACAGGGGCAAATGAGCAGTTCTTC,CASSFLTGANEQFF
TRBV29-1,.,.,TRBJ2-6,TGCAGCGTTGATTGGCGGGATATCTCTGGGGCCAACGTCCTGACTTTC,CSVDWRDISGANVLTF
TRBV5-5,.,.,TRBJ1-2,TGTGCCAGCAGCGGAAGACAGAGAGCTAACTATGGCTACACCTTC,CASSGRQRANYGYTF
TRBV6-5,.,TRBD1,TRBJ1-3,TGTGCCAGCAGTTACTCAGGACAGGGGAACACCATATATTTT,CASSYSGQGNTIYF
TRBV6-5,once,TRBD2,TRBJ2-1,TGTGCCAGCAGATTAGCGGGGGGCTTTTACAATGAGCAGTTCTTC,CASRLAGGFYNEQFF